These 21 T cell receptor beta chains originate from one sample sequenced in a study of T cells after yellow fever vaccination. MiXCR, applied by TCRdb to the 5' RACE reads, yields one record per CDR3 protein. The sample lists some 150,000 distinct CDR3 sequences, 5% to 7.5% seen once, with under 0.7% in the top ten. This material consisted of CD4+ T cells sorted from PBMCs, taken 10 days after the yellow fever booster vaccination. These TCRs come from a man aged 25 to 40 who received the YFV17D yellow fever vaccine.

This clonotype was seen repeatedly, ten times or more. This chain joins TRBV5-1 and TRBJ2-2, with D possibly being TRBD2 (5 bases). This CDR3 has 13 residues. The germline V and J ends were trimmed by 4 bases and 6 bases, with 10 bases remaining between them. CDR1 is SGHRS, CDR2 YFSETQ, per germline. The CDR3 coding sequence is TGCGCCAGCAGCCGCATGGGAGCCGGGGAGCTGTTTTTT. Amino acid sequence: CASSRMGAGELFF.

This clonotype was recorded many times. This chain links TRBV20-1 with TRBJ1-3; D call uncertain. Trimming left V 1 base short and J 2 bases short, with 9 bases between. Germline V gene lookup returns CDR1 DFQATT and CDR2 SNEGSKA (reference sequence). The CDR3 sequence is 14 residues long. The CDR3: CSARAPPPGNTIYF. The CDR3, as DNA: TGCAGTGCTAGAGCCCCCCCGCCTGGAAACACCATATATTTT.

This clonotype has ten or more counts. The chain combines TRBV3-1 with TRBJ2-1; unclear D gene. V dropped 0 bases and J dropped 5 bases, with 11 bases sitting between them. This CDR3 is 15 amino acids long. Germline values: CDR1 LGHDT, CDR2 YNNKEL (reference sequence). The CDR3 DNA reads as TGTGCCAGCAGCCAAGAAGGGCTACTTAACAATGAGCAGTTCTTC. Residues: CASSQEGLLNNEQFF.

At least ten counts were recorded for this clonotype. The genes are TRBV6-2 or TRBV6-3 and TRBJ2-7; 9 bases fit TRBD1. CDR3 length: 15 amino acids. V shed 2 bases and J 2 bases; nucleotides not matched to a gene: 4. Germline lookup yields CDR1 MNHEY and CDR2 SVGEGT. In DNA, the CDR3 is TGTGCCAGCAGTTACCTCCGGGACAGGGCCTACGAGCAGTACTTC. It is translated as CASSYLRDRAYEQYF.

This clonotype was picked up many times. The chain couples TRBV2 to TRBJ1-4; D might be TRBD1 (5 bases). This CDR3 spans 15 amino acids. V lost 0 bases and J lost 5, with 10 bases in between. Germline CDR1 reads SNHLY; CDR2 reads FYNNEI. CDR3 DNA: TGTGCCAGCAGTGAAGCGGGGACGGGGAATGAAAAACTGTTTTTT. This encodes CASSEAGTGNEKLFF.

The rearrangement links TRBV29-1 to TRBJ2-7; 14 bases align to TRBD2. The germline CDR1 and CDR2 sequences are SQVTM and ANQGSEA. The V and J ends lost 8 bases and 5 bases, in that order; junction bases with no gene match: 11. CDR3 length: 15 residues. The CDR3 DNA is TGCAGCACCGTAAGGTGGACTAGCGGGAGGAACGAGCAGTACTTC. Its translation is CSTVRWTSGRNEQYF.

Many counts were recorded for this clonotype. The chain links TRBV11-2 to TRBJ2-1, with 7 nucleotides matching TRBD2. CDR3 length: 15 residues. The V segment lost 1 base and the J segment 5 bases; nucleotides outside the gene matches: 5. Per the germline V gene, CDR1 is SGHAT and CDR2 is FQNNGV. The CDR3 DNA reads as TGTGCCAGCAGCTTAGTCCTCGGGACTAACAATGAGCAGTTCTTC. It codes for CASSLVLGTNNEQFF.

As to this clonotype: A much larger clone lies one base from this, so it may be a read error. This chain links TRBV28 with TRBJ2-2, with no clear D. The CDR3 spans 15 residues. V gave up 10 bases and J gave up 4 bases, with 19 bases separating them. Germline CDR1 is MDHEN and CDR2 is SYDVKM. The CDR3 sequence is CATRTPVYLTGELFF. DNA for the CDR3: TGTGCCACCCGGACGCCCGTCTACCTCACCGGGGAGCTGTTTTTT.

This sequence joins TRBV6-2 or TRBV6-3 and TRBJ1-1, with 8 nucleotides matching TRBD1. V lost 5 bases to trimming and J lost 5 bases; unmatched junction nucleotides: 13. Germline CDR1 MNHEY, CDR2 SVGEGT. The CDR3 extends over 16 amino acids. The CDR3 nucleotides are TGTGCCAGCAGTCTAATGTCCCAGGGGGCCGGGACTGAAGCTTTCTTT. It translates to CASSLMSQGAGTEAFF.

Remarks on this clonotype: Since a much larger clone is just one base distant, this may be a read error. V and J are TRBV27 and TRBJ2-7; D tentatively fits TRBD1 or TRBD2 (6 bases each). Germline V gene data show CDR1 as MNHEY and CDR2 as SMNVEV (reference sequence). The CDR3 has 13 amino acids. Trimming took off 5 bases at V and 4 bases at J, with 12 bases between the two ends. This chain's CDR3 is CASSGGLAYEQYF. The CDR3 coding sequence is TGTGCCAGCAGTGGGGGGCTGGCGTACGAGCAGTACTTC.

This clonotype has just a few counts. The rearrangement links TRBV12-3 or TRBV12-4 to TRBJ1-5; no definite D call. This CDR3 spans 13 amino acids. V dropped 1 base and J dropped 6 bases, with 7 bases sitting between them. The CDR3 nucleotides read TGTGCCAGCAGTTTAGAGCGGGGTCAGCCCCAGCATTTT. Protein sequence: CASSLERGQPQHF.

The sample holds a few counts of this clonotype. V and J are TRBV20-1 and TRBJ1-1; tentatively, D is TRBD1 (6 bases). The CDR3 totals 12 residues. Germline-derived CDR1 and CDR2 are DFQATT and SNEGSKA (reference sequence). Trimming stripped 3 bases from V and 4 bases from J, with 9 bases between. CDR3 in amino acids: CSARDSPTEAFF. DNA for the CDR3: TGCAGTGCTAGGGACAGTCCCACTGAAGCTTTCTTT.

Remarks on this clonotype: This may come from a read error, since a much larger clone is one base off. The CDR3 DNA follows: TGTGCCAGCAGCGCGACAGGGATGAATGAGCAGTTCTTC. It specifies CASSATGMNEQFF. V gene TRBV11-3 combines with J gene TRBJ2-1; 7 nucleotides match TRBD1. This CDR3 has 13 amino acids. Germline values: CDR1 SGHNT, CDR2 YENEEA. V lost 5 bases to trimming and J lost 7 bases; unmatched junction nucleotides: 5. Filled out from reference TRBV11-3 and TRBJ2-1, the complete variable domain reads EAGVVQSPRYKIIEKKQPVAFWCNPISGHNTLYWYLQNLGQGPELLIRYENEEAVDDSQLPKDRFSAERLKGVDSTLKIQPAELGDSAVYLCASSATGMNEQFFGPGTRLTVL.

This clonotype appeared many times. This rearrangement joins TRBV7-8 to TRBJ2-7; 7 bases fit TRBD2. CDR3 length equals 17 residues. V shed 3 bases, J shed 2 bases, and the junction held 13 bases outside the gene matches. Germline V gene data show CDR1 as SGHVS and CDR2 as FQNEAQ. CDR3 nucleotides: TGTGCCAGCAGCTTTAGTTCCGGTGCTAGCGGTACCTACGAGCAGTACTTC. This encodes CASSFSSGASGTYEQYF.

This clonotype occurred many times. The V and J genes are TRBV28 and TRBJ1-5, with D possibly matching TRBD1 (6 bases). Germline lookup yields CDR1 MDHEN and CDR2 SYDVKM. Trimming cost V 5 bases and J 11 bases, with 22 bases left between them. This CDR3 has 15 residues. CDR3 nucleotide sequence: TGTGCCAGCAGTAAGAGGACAGATACAATCAGGTCCCAGCATTTT. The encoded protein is CASSKRTDTIRSQHF.

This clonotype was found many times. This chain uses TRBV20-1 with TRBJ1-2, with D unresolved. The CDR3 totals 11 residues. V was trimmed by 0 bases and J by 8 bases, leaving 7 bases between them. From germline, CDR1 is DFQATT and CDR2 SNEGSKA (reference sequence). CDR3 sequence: CSARDSRGYTF. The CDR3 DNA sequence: TGCAGTGCTAGAGATTCGAGGGGCTACACCTTC.

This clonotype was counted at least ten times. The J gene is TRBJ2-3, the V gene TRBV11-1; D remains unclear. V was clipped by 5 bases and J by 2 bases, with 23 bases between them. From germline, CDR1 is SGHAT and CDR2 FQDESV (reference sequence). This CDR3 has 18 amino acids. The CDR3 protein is CASSPTFLGEFYTDTQYF. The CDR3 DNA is TGTGCCAGCAGCCCCACCTTTTTAGGAGAATTCTACACAGATACGCAGTATTTT.

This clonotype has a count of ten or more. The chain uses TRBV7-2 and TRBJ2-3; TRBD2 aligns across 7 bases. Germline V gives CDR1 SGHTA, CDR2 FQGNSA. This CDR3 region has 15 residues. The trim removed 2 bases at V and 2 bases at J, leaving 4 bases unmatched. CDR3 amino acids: CASSLMLAVTDTQYF. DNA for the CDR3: TGTGCCAGCAGCTTAATGCTAGCGGTCACAGATACGCAGTATTTT.

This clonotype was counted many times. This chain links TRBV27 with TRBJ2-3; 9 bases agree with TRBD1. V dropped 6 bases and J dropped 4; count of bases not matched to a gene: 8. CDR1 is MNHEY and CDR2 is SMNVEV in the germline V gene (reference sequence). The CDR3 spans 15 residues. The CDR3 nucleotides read TGTGCCAGCAGCATACAGGGGGCTGGATCAGATACGCAGTATTTT. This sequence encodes CASSIQGAGSDTQYF.

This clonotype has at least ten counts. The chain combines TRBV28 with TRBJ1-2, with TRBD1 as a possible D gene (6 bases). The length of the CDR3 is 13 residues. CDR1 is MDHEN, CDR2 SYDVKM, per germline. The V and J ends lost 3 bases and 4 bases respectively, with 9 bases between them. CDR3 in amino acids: CASSLQGRYGYTF. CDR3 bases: TGTGCCAGCAGTTTGCAGGGGCGCTATGGCTACACCTTC.

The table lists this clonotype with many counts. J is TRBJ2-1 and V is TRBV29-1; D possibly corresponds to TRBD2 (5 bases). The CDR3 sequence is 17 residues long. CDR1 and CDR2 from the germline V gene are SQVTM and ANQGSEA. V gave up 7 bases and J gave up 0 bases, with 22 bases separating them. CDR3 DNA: TGCAGCGCCCACACCTTAGTTCCGGGGATCTCCTACAATGAGCAGTTCTTC. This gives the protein CSAHTLVPGISYNEQFF.